Here is one TCR beta chain with its context. Its antigen is undetermined. This sample is part of a study of graft-versus-host responses after intestinal transplantation. Study details: Following induction with anti-thymocyte globulin, all recipients were given tacrolimus and steroids for two to four years. Study-level findings and limits: Declining HvG levels early post-transplant were linked to peak circulating GvH clone levels.

Data came from immunoSEQ multiplex PCR; TCRdb stores just in-frame clones and leaves some out. The table lists about 130,000 clones, around 90% of them singletons. The clonotype was recovered from a human donor who received an intestinal transplant. Sequencing was performed on unstimulated CD4+ T cells sorted from spleen or lymph node cells, taken before intestinal transplant.

The CDR3 sequence: CASSSGQGIGNQPQHF. The CDR3 region has the DNA TGTGCCAGCAGCTCGGGACAGGGGATAGGGAATCAGCCCCAGCATTTT. This chain joins TRBV7-9 and TRBJ1-5; 10 bases align to TRBD1. This CDR3 comprises 16 residues. The germline CDR1 and CDR2 sequences are SEHNR and FQNEAQ (reference sequence). Unmatched junction bases numbered 7, after V lost 4 bases and J lost 4 bases. Supplemented by reference TRBV7-9 and TRBJ1-5, the full variable domain reads DTGVSQNPRHKITKRGQNVTFRCDPISEHNRLYWYRQTLGQGPEFLTYFQNEAQLEKSRLLSDRFSAERPKGSFSTLEIQRTEQGDSAMYLCASSSGQGIGNQPQHFGDGTRLSIL.